Presented here are 20 T cell receptor beta chains from one specimen sequenced in a study of Ad26.COV2.S vaccination and SARS-CoV-2 variants. Treatment meaning: 15 to 20 received Ad26.COV2.S at low or high dose, single or two shots; several received placebo; per-sample allocation not given. Day 63 following the first vaccine or placebo injection was when the samples were taken. Here immunoSEQ multiplex PCR was the method, and the copy in TCRdb shows in-frame clones only, minus some. The repertoire includes about 680,000 clones, roughly 90% of them detected once, and about 1.5% sits in the top ten. Sequences were derived from peripheral blood, sampled in a trial of Ad26.COV2.S vaccine versus placebo. These receptors originate from a person between 18 and 60 years old who received the Ad26.COV2.S COVID-19 vaccine or a placebo.

The V gene is TRBV7-7, the J gene TRBJ1-2, with TRBD1 as a possible D gene (6 bases). Germline CDR1 SSHAT, CDR2 FNYEAQ (reference sequence). Trimming took off 4 bases at V and 3 bases at J, with 15 bases between the two ends. The CDR3 length is 15 residues. The CDR3 sequence: CASSYRTAGDYGYTF. The CDR3 DNA is TGTGCCAGCAGCTACCGGACGGCAGGGGACTATGGCTACACCTTC.

The chain recombines TRBV7-9 with TRBJ2-7; D gene uncertain. The CDR3 is 17 amino acids. CDR1 and CDR2 (germline): SEHNR, FQNEAQ (reference sequence). Trimming cost V 1 base and J 3 bases, with 19 bases left between them. The CDR3 spells CASSLGTRVGIGYEQYF. The CDR3 DNA is TGTGCCAGCAGCTTAGGCACCCGCGTGGGAATCGGCTACGAGCAGTACTTC.

In this sample, this clone turned up a few times. This rearrangement joins TRBV5-1 to TRBJ2-1, with D unresolved. Germline CDR1 SGHRS, CDR2 YFSETQ. V dropped 6 bases and J dropped 2 bases, with 9 bases sitting between them. The CDR3 runs to 13 residues. CDR3 DNA sequence: TGCGCCAGCAAGGCGCTCACCTACAATGAGCAGTTCTTC. Its translation is CASKALTYNEQFF.

The genes are TRBV5-8 and TRBJ2-5, with D uncertain. Trimming took 0 bases from V and 6 from J, leaving 0 bases between them. This CDR3 is built from 10 residues. Per germline, CDR1 SGHTS and CDR2 YDEGEE. The CDR3 nucleotides are TGTGCCAGCAGCTTGGAGACCCAGTACTTC. Encoded protein: CASSLETQYF.

The chain carries TRBV4-2 and TRBJ2-1; D is undetermined. Germline values: CDR1 LGHNA, CDR2 YNFKEQ. There are 12 residues in the CDR3. V was pared by 0 bases and J by 7 bases, with 4 bases between. The CDR3 sequence is CASSQDRNEQFF. CDR3 nucleotide sequence: TGTGCCAGCAGCCAAGATAGGAATGAGCAGTTCTTC.

The V call is TRBV7-9, the J call TRBJ2-5; no definite D call. Per the germline V gene, CDR1 is SEHNR and CDR2 is FQNEAQ (reference sequence). V was trimmed by 4 bases and J by 4 bases, leaving 13 bases between them. This CDR3 contains 14 residues. Written as DNA, the CDR3 is TGTGCCAGCAGCTCGCCTAGTATACGAGAGACCCAGTACTTC. Its translation: CASSSPSIRETQYF.

This clone has just one count. The chain employs TRBV18 and TRBJ1-1, with D possibly TRBD1 on 5 matching bases. V lost 4 bases to trimming and J lost 4 bases, with 16 bases between them. This CDR3 has 15 amino acids. In germline, CDR1 is KGHSH, CDR2 LQKENI. The chain's CDR3 is CASSLTDSPSTEAFF. The CDR3 nucleotides read TGTGCCAGCTCACTGACCGACAGTCCGAGCACTGAAGCTTTCTTT.

The chain links TRBV20-1 to TRBJ2-7; D gene uncertain. Looked up from germline, CDR1 is DFQATT and CDR2 is SNEGSKA (reference sequence). The CDR3 length is 14 residues. The V end was cut by 3 bases, the J end by 1 base, with 13 bases between. In nucleotides, the CDR3 is TGCAGTGCTAGTAGGTCAGCCCTTTCCTACGAGCAGTACTTC. Translated, it gives CSASRSALSYEQYF.

The rearrangement links TRBV29-1 to TRBJ1-3; TRBD1 matches at 11 bases. Looked up from germline, CDR1 is SQVTM and CDR2 is ANQGSEA. The CDR3 sequence is 15 residues long. V gave up 5 bases and J gave up 4 bases; unmatched junction bases: 7. The chain's CDR3 is CSVSRDRGTGNTIYF. The DNA of the CDR3 is TGCAGCGTTTCCCGGGACAGGGGGACCGGAAACACCATATATTTT.

This sequence joins TRBV18 and TRBJ1-5, with 9 bases that match TRBD1. The germline V gene has CDR1 KGHSH and CDR2 LQKENI. V lost 4 bases, J lost 3 bases, and 7 bases stayed unmatched. This CDR3 contains 16 residues. CDR3 in amino acids: CASSLLGQGNNQPQHF. The DNA for the CDR3 is TGTGCCAGCTCACTATTAGGACAGGGGAACAATCAGCCCCAGCATTTT.

The chain uses TRBV27 and TRBJ2-7; TRBD1 agrees at 7 bases. This CDR3 contains 14 residues. Germline loops: CDR1 MNHEY, CDR2 SMNVEV (reference sequence). Trimming at V came to 3 bases and at J to 5 bases, leaving 7 bases not matched to a gene. CDR3 loop: CASSLRQGVHEQYF. In DNA, the CDR3 is TGTGCCAGCAGTTTGAGGCAGGGGGTCCACGAGCAGTACTTC.

J is TRBJ1-3 and V is TRBV5-4, with 7 bases fitting TRBD1. J was trimmed by 4 bases and V by 0 bases; bases with no gene match: 4. The CDR3 has 15 amino acids. Germline CDR1 SGHNT, CDR2 YYREEE (reference sequence). CDR3 DNA: TGTGCCAGCAGCTTGGGGACGGGACAGGGAAACACCATATATTTT. Its translation is CASSLGTGQGNTIYF. Together with reference TRBV5-4 and TRBJ1-3, the CDR3 gives the full variable domain: ETGVTQSPTHLIKTRGQQVTLRCSSQSGHNTVSWYQQALGQGPQFIFQYYREEENGRGNFPPRFSGLQFPNYSSELNVNALELDDSALYLCASSLGTGQGNTIYFGEGSWLTVV.

The V gene is TRBV30, the J gene TRBJ1-3, with 7 bases that match TRBD1. CDR3 length: 14 residues. J lost 2 bases, V lost 5 bases, and 6 bases had no gene match. Germline lookup yields CDR1 GTSNPN and CDR2 SVGIG (reference sequence). The CDR3 DNA sequence: TGTGCCTGGGCGCGGACAGGCCCTGGAAACACCATATATTTT. Encoded protein: CAWARTGPGNTIYF.

The chain uses TRBV7-8 and TRBJ2-2, with D unclear. Germline lookup yields CDR1 SGHVS and CDR2 FQNEAQ. Trimming took 7 bases from V and 7 from J, leaving 16 bases between them. This CDR3 has 14 residues. In DNA form, the CDR3 reads TGTGCCAGCACCCCCTGGGTCCCCTACGGGGAGCTGTTTTTT. It is translated as CASTPWVPYGELFF.

The chain couples TRBV7-9 to TRBJ2-4; 9 positions agree with TRBD1. The junction had 9 bases not matched to a gene; V was cut back by 5 bases and J by 1 base. Germline V gives CDR1 SEHNR, CDR2 FQNEAQ (reference sequence). There are 17 residues in the CDR3. The CDR3 region is CASSTMGQGYAKNIQYF. The DNA for the CDR3 is TGTGCCAGCAGCACAATGGGACAGGGTTACGCCAAAAACATTCAGTACTTC.

The chain couples TRBV5-1 to TRBJ1-4; TRBD1 matches at 8 bases. Per germline, CDR1 SGHRS and CDR2 YFSETQ. Unmatched junction bases numbered 8, after V lost 2 bases and J lost 8 bases. The CDR3 spans 15 residues. As DNA, the CDR3 is TGCGCCAGCAGCTTTCAGGGACAGGTCGTAGAAAAACTGTTTTTT. Amino acids: CASSFQGQVVEKLFF.

The V call is TRBV7-8, the J call TRBJ1-1; maybe TRBD1 (5 bases). The V gene's germline CDR1 is SGHVS and CDR2 FQNEAQ. Trimming took off 3 bases at V and 5 bases at J, with 13 bases between the two ends. This CDR3 comprises 14 residues. The CDR3 is CASSLSGRGTEAFF. CDR3 sequence (DNA): TGTGCCAGCAGCTTGTCAGGGAGAGGAACTGAAGCTTTCTTT.

The chain links TRBV10-2 to TRBJ2-2; TRBD2 agrees at 9 bases. V lost 8 bases and J lost 0; bases outside the gene matches: 7. The CDR3 extends over 16 amino acids. CDR1 WSHSY and CDR2 SAAADI come from the germline V gene. The CDR3 nucleotides read TGCGCCAGCGCCCGGGGACTAGCTGCGAACACCGGGGAGCTGTTTTTT. Its protein product is CASARGLAANTGELFF.

The chain is built from TRBV7-2 and TRBJ1-4; D is undetermined. Germline CDR1 is SGHTA and CDR2 is FQGNSA. The germline V and J ends were trimmed by 5 bases and 8 bases, with 12 bases remaining between them. This CDR3 is built from 13 residues. The CDR3 DNA reads as TGTGCCAGCAGCCTAGTAGAAGGGGAAAAACTGTTTTTT. Translated: CASSLVEGEKLFF.

The chain couples TRBV15 to TRBJ2-1; 12 bases line up with TRBD1. The ends lost 8 bases at V and 5 bases at J; junction bases unmatched: 1. There are 13 residues in the CDR3. Looked up from germline, CDR1 is LNHNV and CDR2 is YYDKDF (reference sequence). The DNA for the CDR3 is TGTGCCACCCGGGACAGGGGGCACAATGAGCAGTTCTTC. It encodes CATRDRGHNEQFF.